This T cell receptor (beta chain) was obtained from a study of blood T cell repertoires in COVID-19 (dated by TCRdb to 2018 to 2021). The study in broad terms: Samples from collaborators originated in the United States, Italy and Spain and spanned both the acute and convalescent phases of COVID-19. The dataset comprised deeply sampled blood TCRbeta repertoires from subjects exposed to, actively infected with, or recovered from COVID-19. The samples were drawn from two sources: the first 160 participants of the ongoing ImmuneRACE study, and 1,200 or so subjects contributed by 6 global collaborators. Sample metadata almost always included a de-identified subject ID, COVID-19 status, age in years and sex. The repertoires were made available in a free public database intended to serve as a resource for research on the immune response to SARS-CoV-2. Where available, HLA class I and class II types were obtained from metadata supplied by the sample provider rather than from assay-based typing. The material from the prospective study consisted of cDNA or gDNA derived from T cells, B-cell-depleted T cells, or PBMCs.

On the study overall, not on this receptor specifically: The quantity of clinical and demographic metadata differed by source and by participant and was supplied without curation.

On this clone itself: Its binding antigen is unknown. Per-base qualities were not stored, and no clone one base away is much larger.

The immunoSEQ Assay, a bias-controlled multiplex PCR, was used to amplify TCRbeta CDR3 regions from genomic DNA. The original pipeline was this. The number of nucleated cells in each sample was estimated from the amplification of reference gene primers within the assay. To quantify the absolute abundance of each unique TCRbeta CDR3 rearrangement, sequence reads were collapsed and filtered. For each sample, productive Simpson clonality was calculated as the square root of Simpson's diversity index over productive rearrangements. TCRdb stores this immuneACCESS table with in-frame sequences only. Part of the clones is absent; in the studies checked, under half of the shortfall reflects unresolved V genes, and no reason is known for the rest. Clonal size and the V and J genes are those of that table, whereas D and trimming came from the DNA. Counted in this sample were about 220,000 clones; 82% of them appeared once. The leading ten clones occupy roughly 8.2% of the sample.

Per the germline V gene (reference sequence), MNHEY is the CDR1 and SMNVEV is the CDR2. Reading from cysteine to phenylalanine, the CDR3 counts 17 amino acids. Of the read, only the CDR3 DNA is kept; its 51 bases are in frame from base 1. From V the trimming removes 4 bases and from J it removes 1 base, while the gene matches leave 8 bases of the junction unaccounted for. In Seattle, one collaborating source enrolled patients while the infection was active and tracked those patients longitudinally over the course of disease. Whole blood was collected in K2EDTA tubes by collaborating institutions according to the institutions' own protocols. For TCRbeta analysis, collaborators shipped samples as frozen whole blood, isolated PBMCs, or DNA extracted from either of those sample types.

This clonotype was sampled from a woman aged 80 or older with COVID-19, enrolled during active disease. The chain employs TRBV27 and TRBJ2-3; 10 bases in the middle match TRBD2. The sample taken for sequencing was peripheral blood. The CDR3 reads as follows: CASSYPLLAGGTDTQYF. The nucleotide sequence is TGTGCCAGCAGTTATCCCCTCCTAGCGGGAGGCACAGATACGCAGTATTTT.